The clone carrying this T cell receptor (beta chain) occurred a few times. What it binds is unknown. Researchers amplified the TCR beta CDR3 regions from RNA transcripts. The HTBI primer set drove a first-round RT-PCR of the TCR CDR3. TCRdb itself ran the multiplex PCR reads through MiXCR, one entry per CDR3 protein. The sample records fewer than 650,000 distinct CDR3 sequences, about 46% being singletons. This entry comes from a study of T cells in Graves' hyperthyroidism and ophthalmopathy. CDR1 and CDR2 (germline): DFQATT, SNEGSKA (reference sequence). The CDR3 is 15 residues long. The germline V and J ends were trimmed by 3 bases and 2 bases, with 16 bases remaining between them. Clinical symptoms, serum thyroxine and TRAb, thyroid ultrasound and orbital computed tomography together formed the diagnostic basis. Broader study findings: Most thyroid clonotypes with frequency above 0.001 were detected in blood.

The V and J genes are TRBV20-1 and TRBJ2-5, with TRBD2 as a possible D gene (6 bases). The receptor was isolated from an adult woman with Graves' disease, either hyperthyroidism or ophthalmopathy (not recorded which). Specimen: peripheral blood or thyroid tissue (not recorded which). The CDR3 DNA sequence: TGCAGTGCTAGGTCGCCCGGGAGCGATCAAGAGACCCAGTACTTC. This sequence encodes CSARSPGSDQETQYF.